These 10 T cell receptor beta chains were sequenced from one sample in a study of CD8 T cells in Susac syndrome. Reverse transcription of about 0.45 to 1 ug RNA was carried out with random hexamers. A single record per CDR3 protein comes from TCRdb applying MiXCR to the immunoSEQ multiplex PCR reads. The sample holds about 250,000 distinct CDR3 sequences; about 94% are singletons and the top ten take 0.055% to 0.075%. Sample: CD4+ T cells from PBMCs. The receptors were sampled from a human donor with multiple sclerosis.

The J gene is TRBJ2-2, the V gene TRBV20-1; 7 bases match TRBD1. Germline values: CDR1 DFQATT, CDR2 SNEGSKA (reference sequence). V was pared by 0 bases and J by 4 bases, with 8 bases of the junction left unmatched. CDR3 length: 16 residues. Here the CDR3 DNA reads TGCAGTGCTAGAGATCCCGACAGGGCAGGCACCGGGGAGCTGTTTTTT. Translation: CSARDPDRAGTGELFF.

This chain joins TRBV2 and TRBJ2-5, with D maybe TRBD2 (6 bases). CDR1 SNHLY and CDR2 FYNNEI come from the germline V gene. This CDR3 has 14 amino acids. V dropped 5 bases and J dropped 2 bases, with 12 bases sitting between them. CDR3 bases: TGTGCCAGCAGTACCGGGAGTCAACAAGAGACCCAGTACTTC. This gives the protein CASSTGSQQETQYF. Using reference TRBV2 and TRBJ2-5 for the parts outside the CDR3, the full variable domain is EPEVTQTPSHQVTQMGQEVILRCVPISNHLYFYWYRQILGQKVEFLVSFYNNEISEKSEIFDDQFSVERPDGSNFTLKIRSTKLEDSAMYFCASSTGSQQETQYFGPGTRLLVL.

CDR3 bases: TGCAGCGTTGCGTCGGTTCAGGGGGAGACCCAGTACTTC. Its translation is CSVASVQGETQYF. V is TRBV29-1 and J is TRBJ2-5; the D gene is possibly TRBD1 (6 bases). Per the germline V gene, CDR1 is SQVTM and CDR2 is ANQGSEA. This CDR3 comprises 13 residues. Trimming stripped 4 bases from V and 5 bases from J, with 14 bases between.

The chain combines TRBV11-3 with TRBJ2-7; 9 bases agree with TRBD1. CDR3 length: 13 amino acids. In germline, CDR1 is SGHNT, CDR2 YENEEA. V dropped 5 bases and J dropped 7; count of bases not matched to a gene: 6. Here the CDR3 reads CASSQGQGREQYF. Written as DNA, the CDR3 is TGTGCCAGCAGCCAAGGACAGGGGCGAGAGCAGTACTTC.

In its sample, this clonotype was seen once. The chain combines TRBV23-1 with TRBJ1-1; 12 bases match TRBD1. TRBV23-1 is flagged as an ORF with uncertain function. This CDR3 has 19 amino acids. The junction had 20 bases not matched to a gene; V was cut back by 0 bases and J by 12 bases. CDR3 amino acids: CASSQSGTGTGGVLVRTFF. DNA for the CDR3: TGCGCCAGCAGTCAATCGGGGACCGGGACAGGGGGCGTATTAGTAAGGACTTTCTTT.

The chain employs TRBV5-1 and TRBJ2-7; D not resolved. This CDR3 region has 14 residues. CDR1 and CDR2 (germline): SGHRS, YFSETQ. The V and J ends lost 0 bases and 5 bases respectively, with 12 bases between them. CDR3 nucleotides: TGCGCCAGCAGCTTGGAGTATAGGGCCGACGAGCAGTACTTC. Its protein is CASSLEYRADEQYF.

V usage is TRBV27 and J usage is TRBJ1-1; 8 positions match TRBD1. This CDR3 has 16 amino acids. The ends lost 2 bases at V and 4 bases at J; junction bases unmatched: 9. The V gene's germline CDR1 is MNHEY and CDR2 SMNVEV (reference sequence). The CDR3 nucleotides are TGTGCCAGCAGTTTAGGGCAGGGGGCAATGGGCACTGAAGCTTTCTTT. Translated: CASSLGQGAMGTEAFF.

V is TRBV11-2 and J is TRBJ2-5; tentative D call: TRBD2 (5 bases). CDR3 size: 18 residues. CDR1 and CDR2 from the germline V gene are SGHAT and FQNNGV. The ends were cut back, 6 bases at V and 2 bases at J, with 25 bases in the middle. CDR3 region: CASRHISRGYSLQETQYF. The DNA of the CDR3 is TGTGCCAGCAGGCATATATCGCGAGGGTACAGCCTACAAGAGACCCAGTACTTC. The whole variable domain, filled in from reference TRBV11-2 and TRBJ2-5, reads EAGVAQSPRYKIIEKRQSVAFWCNPISGHATLYWYQQILGQGPKLLIQFQNNGVVDDSQLPKDRFSAERLKGVDSTLKIQPAKLEDSAVYLCASRHISRGYSLQETQYFGPGTRLLVL.

The chain carries TRBV24-1 and TRBJ1-1, with D possibly being TRBD1 (5 bases). The CDR3 extends over 13 amino acids. V was cut by 5 bases and J by 4 bases, with 10 bases left in between. The germline gives CDR1 KGHDR, CDR2 SFDVKD. The CDR3 DNA reads TGTGCCACCAGTGGCCGGGGGGGCACTGAAGCTTTCTTT. It is translated as CATSGRGGTEAFF.

This rearrangement joins TRBV30 to TRBJ2-7; D is perhaps TRBD1 (5 bases). V was cut by 1 base and J by 1 base, with 14 bases left in between. The germline V gene has CDR1 GTSNPN and CDR2 SVGIG (reference sequence). The CDR3 is 15 residues long. The CDR3 is CAWSAGRLTSYEQYF. DNA for the CDR3: TGTGCCTGGAGTGCAGGGCGTCTAACATCCTACGAGCAGTACTTC.